The 30 T cell receptor beta chains listed next were all sequenced from one sample in a study of blood T cell repertoires in COVID-19 (TCRdb year 2020). Preparation of the library involved the immunoSEQ multiplex PCR assay. TCRdb retrieved this table from immuneACCESS and kept in-frame rearrangements only. Not all clones are present; in checked studies, unresolved V genes account for under half, and no reason is known for the remainder. Across this sample there are about 69,000 clones, with just under 80% seen only once. Over 45% of the sample is in the top ten clones. The sample comprised peripheral blood. The receptor set was obtained from a human donor in a cohort sampled during active COVID-19.

This clone was detected once. The chain is built from TRBV28 and TRBJ2-3, with TRBD2 identical over 10 bases. With 3 bases clipped from V and 6 bases from J, the junction kept 6 bases outside the gene matches. Germline V gene data show CDR1 as MDHEN and CDR2 as SYDVKM. The CDR3 has 15 amino acids. This chain's CDR3 is CASSFAAGGRDTQYF. The CDR3 DNA reads as TGTGCCAGCAGTTTTGCAGCGGGAGGGCGGGATACGCAGTATTTT. The full variable domain, completed using reference TRBV28 and TRBJ2-3, is DVKVTQSSRYLVKRTGEKVFLECVQDMDHENMFWYRQDPGLGLRLIYFSYDVKMKEKGDIPEGYSVSREKKERFSLILESASTNQTSMYLCASSFAAGGRDTQYFGPGTRLTVL.

V is TRBV19 and J is TRBJ2-2; a possible D gene is TRBD1 (6 bases). Germline loops: CDR1 LNHDA, CDR2 SQIVND (reference sequence). V lost 0 bases to trimming and J lost 5 bases, with 10 bases between them. The CDR3 extends over 15 amino acids. CDR3: CASSIEGTRTGELFF. The CDR3 bases are TGTGCCAGTAGTATAGAGGGGACAAGGACCGGGGAGCTGTTTTTT.

CDR3 sequence (DNA): TGTGCCAGCAGCTTGGTCGACGAGCAGTACTTC. This codes for CASSLVDEQYF. The rearrangement links TRBV5-5 to TRBJ2-7, with unresolved D. V gave up 0 bases and J gave up 5 bases, with 3 bases separating them. CDR3 length equals 11 residues. CDR1 and CDR2 from the germline V gene are SGHKS and YYEKEE (reference sequence).

The DNA for the CDR3 is TGTGCCAGCAGTCCAGGGGGGTCTGGGGCCAACGTCCTGACTTTC. This gives the protein CASSPGGSGANVLTF. The chain is built from TRBV28 and TRBJ2-6; weak D call: TRBD1 (7 bases). The V gene's germline CDR1 is MDHEN and CDR2 SYDVKM. This CDR3 comprises 15 residues. The V end was cut by 5 bases, the J end by 1 base, with 9 bases between.

This chain joins TRBV6-5 and TRBJ2-3, with unresolved D. Germline CDR1 reads MNHEY; CDR2 reads SVGAGI. The CDR3 covers 13 residues. V lost 6 bases and J 1 base, leaving 8 bases between the germline ends. The CDR3 loop reads CASSPAGTDTQYF. Here the CDR3 DNA reads TGTGCCAGCAGCCCGGCGGGCACAGATACGCAGTATTTT.

This clone was found a few times. V gene TRBV28 combines with J gene TRBJ1-6; possible D gene TRBD1, 6 bases. Germline loops: CDR1 MDHEN, CDR2 SYDVKM. V lost 5 bases, J lost 8 bases, and 16 bases lay in between. This CDR3 is 15 amino acids long. The CDR3: CASSPSGQGHSPLHF. CDR3 DNA sequence: TGTGCCAGCAGTCCCTCAGGGCAGGGGCATTCACCCCTCCACTTT.

This chain links TRBV5-4 with TRBJ2-5; TRBD1 matches at 12 bases. The CDR3 length is 15 residues. V was clipped by 0 bases and J by 4 bases; unmatched bases: 1. CDR1 is SGHNT, CDR2 YYREEE, per germline (reference sequence). DNA for the CDR3: TGTGCCAGCAGCTTGGGGGACAGGGGGCTAGAGACCCAGTACTTC. It specifies CASSLGDRGLETQYF.

The chain uses TRBV2 and TRBJ2-1, with D possibly being TRBD2 (6 bases). CDR3 length: 14 residues. Looked up from germline, CDR1 is SNHLY and CDR2 is FYNNEI. V was pared by 7 bases and J by 2 bases, with 12 bases between. CDR3 sequence: CASTAGRTYNEQFF. CDR3 DNA sequence: TGTGCCAGCACCGCGGGGAGGACCTACAATGAGCAGTTCTTC.

The genes are TRBV9 and TRBJ2-7; 7 positions match TRBD1. Germline V gene lookup returns CDR1 SGDLS and CDR2 YYNGEE. Trimming cost V 0 bases and J 5 bases; bases outside gene matches: 11. This CDR3 is 16 amino acids long. CDR3 DNA sequence: TGTGCCAGCAGCGTAGAGTCCGGGACAGTGCTCGACGAGCAGTACTTC. Translation: CASSVESGTVLDEQYF.

This chain links TRBV4-1 with TRBJ1-5, with D uncertain. The length of the CDR3 is 19 residues. CDR1 and CDR2 (germline): MGHRA, YSYEKL. The V and J ends lost 1 base and 3 bases respectively, with 22 bases between them. CDR3 bases: TGCGCCAGCAGCCAAGGTATCCTCGCGAGGTCCGGAAACAATCAGCCCCAGCATTTT. Protein product: CASSQGILARSGNNQPQHF.

V usage is TRBV19 and J usage is TRBJ1-3, with D tentatively TRBD1 (6 bases). The germline V and J ends were trimmed by 3 bases and 2 bases, with 8 bases remaining between them. CDR3 length: 14 amino acids. Germline V gives CDR1 LNHDA, CDR2 SQIVND (reference sequence). For the CDR3, the DNA is TGTGCCAGTAGTATCAGGGGCGCTGGAAACACCATATATTTT. Translating it yields CASSIRGAGNTIYF.

The chain joins TRBV5-8 to TRBJ1-4; D gene unclear. Germline CDR1 reads SGHTS; CDR2 reads YDEGEE. CDR3 length equals 14 residues. V lost 0 bases to trimming and J lost 7 bases, with 10 bases between them. The CDR3 region has the DNA TGTGCCAGCAGCTTGGTAGGGAGCGGTGAAAAACTGTTTTTT. It translates to CASSLVGSGEKLFF.

This chain links TRBV5-1 with TRBJ2-7; D may be TRBD2 (5 bases). The germline gives CDR1 SGHRS, CDR2 YFSETQ. V lost 0 bases to trimming and J lost 7 bases, with 23 bases between them. The CDR3 is 17 residues long. CDR3 DNA: TGCGCCAGCAGCTTGGGGTCTACTAGTTTAAGGATAAGGGAGCAGTACTTC. Translating it yields CASSLGSTSLRIREQYF.

This clone appeared a single time. The J gene is TRBJ1-3, the V gene TRBV28, with TRBD1 matching 9 bases. The CDR3 totals 16 residues. Germline V gene lookup returns CDR1 MDHEN and CDR2 SYDVKM. V lost 5 bases to trimming and J lost 6 bases; unmatched junction nucleotides: 11. The CDR3 loop is CASSPFPGQGKNTIYF. CDR3 nucleotides: TGTGCCAGCAGTCCCTTCCCGGGACAGGGAAAAAACACCATATATTTT. Using reference TRBV28 and TRBJ1-3 for the parts outside the CDR3, the full variable domain is DVKVTQSSRYLVKRTGEKVFLECVQDMDHENMFWYRQDPGLGLRLIYFSYDVKMKEKGDIPEGYSVSREKKERFSLILESASTNQTSMYLCASSPFPGQGKNTIYFGEGSWLTVV.

This clone was recorded only once. V is TRBV3-1 (or the pseudogene TRBV3-2) and J is TRBJ1-4; TRBD1 agrees at 7 bases. Looked up from germline, CDR1 is LGHDT and CDR2 is YNNKEL (reference sequence). This CDR3 comprises 19 residues. With V trimmed by 0 bases and J by 0 bases, 10 bases remained unmatched. In nucleotides, the CDR3 is TGTGCCAGCAGCCAAGATTTGCCCGGACAGGTCGCAACTAATGAAAAACTGTTTTTT. This translates into CASSQDLPGQVATNEKLFF.

This clone occurred once. The chain couples TRBV13 to TRBJ2-1, with D unclear. The CDR3 length is 14 residues. Per germline, CDR1 PRHDT and CDR2 FYEKMQ (reference sequence). Trimming cost V 1 base and J 3 bases, with 7 bases left between them. The CDR3 sequence is CASSLALVYNEQFF. CDR3 coding DNA: TGTGCCAGCAGCTTAGCCCTAGTCTACAATGAGCAGTTCTTC. Full variable domain (remainder filled in from reference TRBV13 and TRBJ2-1): AAGVIQSPRHLIKEKRETATLKCYPIPRHDTVYWYQQGPGQDPQFLISFYEKMQSDKGSIPDRFSAQQFSDYHSELNMSSLELGDSALYFCASSLALVYNEQFFGPGTRLTVL.

The chain recombines TRBV25-1 with TRBJ2-5; 10 positions match TRBD2. The CDR3 runs 15 residues. The V and J ends lost 5 bases and 6 bases, in that order; junction bases with no gene match: 9. The V gene's germline CDR1 is MGHDK and CDR2 SYGVNS. The CDR3 loop is CASSSGTSVTKTQYF. Written as DNA, the CDR3 is TGTGCCAGCAGTTCCGGGACTAGCGTTACAAAGACCCAGTACTTC.

The chain has TRBV25-1 and TRBJ2-7; 9 bases match TRBD1. With 7 bases clipped from V and 3 bases from J, the junction kept 7 bases outside the gene matches. Germline-derived CDR1 and CDR2 are MGHDK and SYGVNS. CDR3 length: 14 amino acids. CDR3 coding DNA: TGTGCCAGCACCGGGACAGGGCCCCACTACGAGCAGTACTTC. It codes for CASTGTGPHYEQYF.

The chain joins TRBV5-8 to TRBJ2-1; 7 nucleotides line up with TRBD1. Germline assignment: CDR1 SGHTS and CDR2 YDEGEE. The CDR3 loop spans 16 amino acids. V dropped 2 bases and J dropped 3; count of bases not matched to a gene: 8. CDR3 sequence reads: CASSLGTVQDYNEQFF. CDR3 coding DNA: TGTGCCAGCAGCTTAGGGACAGTTCAAGACTACAATGAGCAGTTCTTC.

This chain connects TRBV30 to TRBJ1-6; 8 nucleotides match TRBD1. Germline V gene lookup returns CDR1 GTSNPN and CDR2 SVGIG (reference sequence). The CDR3 runs to 14 residues. The V and J ends lost 4 bases and 7 bases, in that order; junction bases with no gene match: 6. In DNA form, the CDR3 reads TGTGCCTGGACCCCAGGGGGCAGGAATTCACCCCTCCACTTT. It yields the protein CAWTPGGRNSPLHF.

The chain joins TRBV10-2 to TRBJ1-6, with D maybe TRBD1 (5 bases). Germline CDR1 WSHSY, CDR2 SAAADI. This CDR3 contains 14 residues. Trimming took off 6 bases at V and 14 bases at J, with 20 bases between the two ends. For the CDR3, the DNA is TGCGCCAGCAGCCCCGGACAAGTTGGATTAGCCCTCCACTTT. Translation gives CASSPGQVGLALHF.

V usage is TRBV6-6 and J usage is TRBJ1-3; TRBD1 is a possible D gene (6 bases). Trimming stripped 2 bases from V and 4 bases from J, with 15 bases between. Germline V gene data show CDR1 as MNHNY and CDR2 as SVGAGI (reference sequence). CDR3 length: 16 amino acids. As DNA, the CDR3 is TGTGCCAGCAGTTACACCCTCGGACAGTCCGGAAACACCATATATTTT. Protein sequence: CASSYTLGQSGNTIYF.

CDR3 protein: CASTLTGEGNQPQHF. CDR3 nucleotides: TGTGCCAGTACCCTGACAGGGGAGGGCAATCAGCCCCAGCATTTT. The chain joins TRBV19 to TRBJ1-5; 8 nucleotides align to TRBD1. V was pared by 7 bases and J by 2 bases, with 7 bases of the junction left unmatched. Germline V CDR1 and CDR2: LNHDA, SQIVND (reference sequence). The CDR3 is made up of 15 amino acids.

This chain joins TRBV18 and TRBJ2-2; the match to TRBD1 covers 10 bases. V dropped 3 bases and J dropped 4; count of bases not matched to a gene: 5. The length of the CDR3 is 16 residues. The V gene's germline CDR1 is KGHSH and CDR2 LQKENI. CDR3 amino acids: CASSPSTGGGTGELFF. The CDR3 DNA is TGTGCCAGCTCACCTTCGACAGGGGGCGGCACCGGGGAGCTGTTTTTT.

This chain links TRBV10-3 with TRBJ2-7; TRBD2 matches 10 bases. With 5 bases clipped from V and 3 bases from J, the junction kept 10 bases outside the gene matches. This CDR3 has 16 amino acids. The V gene's germline CDR1 is ENHRY and CDR2 SYGVKD. The CDR3 here is CAISRLAGATDYEQYF. CDR3 DNA sequence: TGTGCCATCAGTAGGCTAGCGGGAGCGACGGACTACGAGCAGTACTTC.

This chain uses TRBV2 with TRBJ2-2; TRBD2 is a possible D gene (5 bases). The CDR3 consists of 13 residues. Germline CDR1 and CDR2: SNHLY and FYNNEI. The V end was cut by 0 bases, the J end by 6 bases, with 5 bases between. CDR3 nucleotide sequence: TGTGCCAGCAGTGAAGCGCGGGCCGGGGAGCTGTTTTTT. Protein product: CASSEARAGELFF.

The chain links TRBV19 to TRBJ1-5, with D perhaps TRBD1 (5 bases). The CDR3 is made up of 13 amino acids. The germline CDR1 and CDR2 sequences are LNHDA and SQIVND (reference sequence). Trimming took 7 bases from V and 2 from J, leaving 9 bases between them. CDR3 coding DNA: TGTGCCAGTACTGGGGCAGGCAATCAGCCCCAGCATTTT. It yields the protein CASTGAGNQPQHF.

J is TRBJ2-1 and V is TRBV4-2, with a possible D match to TRBD1 (5 bases). The germline gives CDR1 LGHNA, CDR2 YNFKEQ. The CDR3 runs 15 residues. Trimming cost V 0 bases and J 6 bases, with 12 bases left between them. Written as DNA, the CDR3 is TGTGCCAGCAGCCAAGATAAACAGGCCCCCAATGAGCAGTTCTTC. It yields the protein CASSQDKQAPNEQFF.

This rearrangement joins TRBV5-1 to TRBJ1-1, with D hard to call. There are 13 residues in the CDR3. CDR1 and CDR2 from the germline V gene are SGHRS and YFSETQ. V lost 0 bases and J lost 4, with 7 bases in between. CDR3 bases: TGCGCCAGCAGCTTGGATGGGAGCACTGAAGCTTTCTTT. Residues: CASSLDGSTEAFF.

The gene calls are TRBV5-8 and TRBJ2-1, with 11 bases lining up with TRBD2. Looked up from germline, CDR1 is SGHTS and CDR2 is YDEGEE. The J segment lost 3 bases and the V segment lost 0 bases, leaving 2 bases of the junction unmatched. There are 16 residues in the CDR3. The CDR3 protein is CASSLVAGGRYNEQFF. DNA of the CDR3: TGTGCCAGCAGCTTGGTAGCGGGAGGGCGCTACAATGAGCAGTTCTTC.